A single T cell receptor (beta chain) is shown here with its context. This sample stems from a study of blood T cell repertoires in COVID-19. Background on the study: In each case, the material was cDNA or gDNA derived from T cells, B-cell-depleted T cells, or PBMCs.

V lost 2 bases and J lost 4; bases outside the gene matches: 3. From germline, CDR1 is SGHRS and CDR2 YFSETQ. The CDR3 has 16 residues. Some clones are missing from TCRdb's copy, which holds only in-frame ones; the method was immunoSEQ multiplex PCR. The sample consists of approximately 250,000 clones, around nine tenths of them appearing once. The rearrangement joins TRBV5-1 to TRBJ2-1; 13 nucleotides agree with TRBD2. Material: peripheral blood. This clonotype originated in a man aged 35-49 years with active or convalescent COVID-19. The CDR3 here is CASSLLAGGIYNEQFF. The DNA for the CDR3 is TGCGCCAGCAGCTTACTAGCGGGAGGGATATACAATGAGCAGTTCTTC.